The 9 T cell receptor beta chains in this list originate from one sample, sequenced in a study of T cell responses to AZD1222 COVID-19 vaccine. Profiling relied on immunoSEQ multiplex PCR, and the TCRdb table lists in-frame clones only, not all of them. The profile covers approximately 140,000 clones, with about 91% appearing a single time and 3.8% taken by the ten largest. The sample here was peripheral blood, taken 28 days after the second AZD1222 dose. The receptors derive from an adult who received the AZD1222 COVID-19 vaccine.

This chain links TRBV6-5 with TRBJ1-6; 7 bases align to TRBD1. CDR3 length equals 14 residues. Per germline, CDR1 MNHEY and CDR2 SVGAGI. Losses at the gene ends were 7 bases for V and 8 bases for J; bases not matched to a gene: 8. CDR3 sequence: CASNRQGSDSPLHF. CDR3 coding DNA: TGTGCCAGCAACCGACAGGGCTCGGATTCACCCCTCCACTTT.

The chain employs TRBV30 and TRBJ1-6, with a weak D call TRBD1 (5 bases). Germline V gives CDR1 GTSNPN, CDR2 SVGIG (reference sequence). The V and J ends lost 2 bases and 10 bases respectively, with 21 bases between them. There are 16 residues in the CDR3. The CDR3 DNA reads TGTGCCTGGAGTACGACCGGGACCCTTGGTTTGTCACCCCTCCACTTT. This encodes CAWSTTGTLGLSPLHF.

The J gene is TRBJ2-5, the V gene TRBV2; D possibly corresponds to TRBD2 (5 bases). This CDR3 spans 14 amino acids. Germline loops: CDR1 SNHLY, CDR2 FYNNEI. Trimming stripped 7 bases from V and 2 bases from J, with 14 bases between. CDR3 nucleotide sequence: TGTGCCAGCAAGTTGCTAGCCTTTCAAGAGACCCAGTACTTC. Residues: CASKLLAFQETQYF.

The rearrangement joins TRBV27 to TRBJ1-2; 9 bases are shared with TRBD1. CDR1 and CDR2 (germline): MNHEY, SMNVEV (reference sequence). V gave up 6 bases and J gave up 2 bases; unmatched junction bases: 7. This CDR3 has 15 amino acids. The CDR3 spells CASSPGTGQNYGYTF. DNA for the CDR3: TGTGCCAGCAGCCCCGGGACAGGGCAAAACTATGGCTACACCTTC.

This clone was observed a handful of times. The V call is TRBV6-2 or TRBV6-3, the J call TRBJ2-7; maybe TRBD1 (6 bases). V shed 5 bases and J shed 2 bases, with 7 bases lying between them. This CDR3 has 12 amino acids. Looked up from germline, CDR1 is MNHEY and CDR2 is SVGEGT. CDR3 region: CASSRQAYEQYF. The DNA for the CDR3 is TGTGCCAGCAGTCGACAGGCCTACGAGCAGTACTTC.

The V gene is TRBV27, the J gene TRBJ2-5; 10 bases line up with TRBD1. Germline V gives CDR1 MNHEY, CDR2 SMNVEV (reference sequence). The CDR3 is made up of 13 amino acids. V trimming: 6 bases; J trimming: 5 bases; junction bases outside the gene matches: 3. CDR3 amino acids: CASSRTGGETQYF. The CDR3 nucleotides are TGTGCCAGCAGCAGGACAGGGGGGGAGACCCAGTACTTC.

The chain employs TRBV5-5 and TRBJ2-1, with a possible D match to TRBD1 (5 bases). The CDR3 spans 14 residues. Trimming pared 3 bases from V and 8 bases from J, leaving 15 bases between. Germline V gene data show CDR1 as SGHKS and CDR2 as YYEKEE (reference sequence). CDR3 region: CASSSPGATHEQFF. CDR3 sequence (DNA): TGTGCCAGCAGCTCCCCTGGGGCGACCCATGAGCAGTTCTTC.

This clone appeared once. This chain connects TRBV28 to TRBJ2-3; 12 bases line up with TRBD2. The CDR3 spans 17 residues. The germline CDR1 and CDR2 sequences are MDHEN and SYDVKM. Germline trimming cut 5 bases from V and 0 bases from J; bases unmatched to any gene: 6. This chain's CDR3 is CASSLSLAGGSTDTQYF. The CDR3 nucleotides are TGTGCCAGCAGTCTCTCTCTAGCGGGAGGGAGCACAGATACGCAGTATTTT.

This rearrangement joins TRBV24-1 to TRBJ2-2; D gene unclear. CDR1 and CDR2 from the germline V gene are KGHDR and SFDVKD. V lost 0 bases to trimming and J lost 2 bases, with 9 bases between them. CDR3 length: 16 residues. The CDR3 reads CATSDLFGRNTGELFF. In DNA, the CDR3 is TGTGCCACCAGTGATTTGTTCGGCAGAAACACCGGGGAGCTGTTTTTT.